Sequencing of this T cell receptor beta chain was carried out in a study of shared clonotypes between healthy human individuals. Overall study results and limits: With a few donors compared, about 5.2% of naive CD4 clonotypes were shared.

This clone occurred once. Its antigen is not known. The data were produced by immunoSEQ multiplex PCR, yet TCRdb's version contains in-frame clones alone and is incomplete. This table has about 1 million clones, around 76% appearing once. This TCR was sampled from a man aged 18 to 35 in good health. The sample taken for sequencing was memory CD4+ T cells sorted from blood. Specified subset: CD45RA-negative fraction.

CDR3 coding DNA: TGTGCCAGCAGCTTTTCTGGGCCTGGAAACTATGGCTACACCTTC. Its translation: CASSFSGPGNYGYTF. V gene TRBV5-4 combines with J gene TRBJ1-2; D remains ambiguous. CDR1 and CDR2 (germline): SGHNT, YYREEE (reference sequence). There are 15 residues in the CDR3. Deletions cut 2 bases from V and 2 bases from J, with 13 bases between. The full variable domain, with the rest looked up from reference TRBV5-4 and TRBJ1-2, is ETGVTQSPTHLIKTRGQQVTLRCSSQSGHNTVSWYQQALGQGPQFIFQYYREEENGRGNFPPRFSGLQFPNYSSELNVNALELDDSALYLCASSFSGPGNYGYTFGSGTRLTVV.